The 21 T cell receptor beta chains below come from one sample, sequenced in a study of neurological immune-mediated disorders. TCRdb processed the 5' RACE reads anew with MiXCR; each CDR3 protein has one entry. The sample records around 70,000 distinct CDR3 sequences, 2.5% to 3.5% being singletons. Sample: PBMCs. These TCRs come from a woman aged 50 to 60 with multiple sclerosis.

This clonotype was seen at least ten times. The chain recombines TRBV10-3 with TRBJ2-1, with 9 nucleotides matching TRBD2. Germline CDR1 and CDR2: ENHRY and SYGVKD. V lost 7 bases and J lost 4; bases outside the gene matches: 8. This CDR3 is 15 amino acids long. The CDR3 DNA sequence: TGTGCCATCATGCGTAGCGGGAGTGATTACAATGAGCAGTTCTTC. Its protein product is CAIMRSGSDYNEQFF.

The chain's CDR3 is CASSLSGTRHSYNEQYF. CDR3 DNA: TGTGCCAGCAGTTTGTCCGGGACTAGACACTCCTACAATGAGCAGTATTTT. J is TRBJ2-3 and V is TRBV28; 8 nucleotides line up with TRBD2. Trimming took 3 bases from V and 11 from J; bases not matched to a gene: 19. CDR3 length: 17 residues. Germline V gene lookup returns CDR1 MDHEN and CDR2 SYDVKM.

This clonotype occurred many times. V usage is TRBV28 and J usage is TRBJ1-5, with D hard to call. Per germline, CDR1 MDHEN and CDR2 SYDVKM. V lost 8 bases, J lost 11 bases, and 19 bases lay in between. The CDR3 sequence is 13 residues long. DNA for the CDR3: TGTGCCAGCCGACTTTCCACCGATAGAGCCCAGCATTTT. The encoded protein is CASRLSTDRAQHF.

This clonotype was found many times. V usage is TRBV7-2 and J usage is TRBJ2-7; 8 bases agree with TRBD2. V trimming: 5 bases; J trimming: 6 bases; junction bases outside the gene matches: 9. The CDR3 consists of 14 residues. CDR1 and CDR2 from the germline V gene are SGHTA and FQGNSA. CDR3 coding DNA: TGTGCCAGCAGCCCAGGAGCGGGAGAATTCGAGCAGTACTTC. Translation gives CASSPGAGEFEQYF.

This clonotype has ten or more counts. The V call is TRBV5-1, the J call TRBJ2-5, with TRBD2 identical over 7 bases. The CDR3 sequence is 16 residues long. Germline V CDR1 and CDR2: SGHRS, YFSETQ. With V trimmed by 7 bases and J by 7 bases, 19 bases remained unmatched. CDR3 DNA: TGCGCCAGCTACCTGGACCCGTGGCGGGAGAAGCCGACCCAGTACTTC. This encodes CASYLDPWREKPTQYF.

This clonotype was counted at least ten times. The chain uses TRBV5-1 and TRBJ2-5; no clear D gene. Germline values: CDR1 SGHRS, CDR2 YFSETQ. V was pared by 0 bases and J by 2 bases, with 8 bases between. This CDR3 spans 14 amino acids. The CDR3 DNA reads TGCGCCAGCAGCTTGGGGATTCTACAAGAGACCCAGTACTTC. Its protein is CASSLGILQETQYF.

This clonotype was recorded at least ten times. The chain joins TRBV20-1 to TRBJ1-2; D ambiguous. The germline V gene has CDR1 DFQATT and CDR2 SNEGSKA (reference sequence). The CDR3 is 12 amino acids. The ends were cut back, 3 bases at V and 4 bases at J, with 9 bases in the middle. The CDR3 loop reads CSASRGPYGYTF. The CDR3 region has the DNA TGCAGTGCTAGCAGAGGGCCCTATGGCTACACCTTC.

This clonotype was observed at least ten times. The J gene is TRBJ2-7, the V gene TRBV20-1; TRBD2 aligns across 8 bases. CDR3 length: 13 residues. The germline CDR1 and CDR2 sequences are DFQATT and SNEGSKA (reference sequence). V trimming: 1 base; J trimming: 2 bases; junction bases outside the gene matches: 1. The CDR3 DNA follows: TGCAGTGCTAGAGGTAGCGGGACCTACGAGCAGTACTTC. As protein: CSARGSGTYEQYF.

This clonotype came up many times. The chain recombines TRBV7-9 with TRBJ1-2; D is ambiguous. The CDR3 consists of 12 residues. Germline V gene sequence: CDR1 SEHNR, CDR2 FQNEAQ (reference sequence). V dropped 2 bases and J dropped 5 bases, with 6 bases sitting between them. The DNA of the CDR3 is TGTGCCAGCAGCTTATCCGATTATGGCTACACCTTC. Translating gives CASSLSDYGYTF.

This clonotype has at least ten counts. V and J are TRBV20-1 and TRBJ2-3, with 13 bases aligning to TRBD2. After removal of 6 bases from V and 0 bases from J, the junction contained 9 bases not matched to a gene. The CDR3 extends over 17 amino acids. Germline CDR1 is DFQATT and CDR2 is SNEGSKA (reference sequence). The CDR3 DNA is TGCAGTGCCGAGGGACTAGCGGGGAGTGCTAGCACAGATACGCAGTATTTT. Protein sequence: CSAEGLAGSASTDTQYF.

This clonotype was seen many times. CDR3: CSARAYNPTSGGVNEQFF. The CDR3 DNA sequence: TGCAGTGCTAGAGCCTACAATCCTACTAGCGGGGGGGTAAATGAGCAGTTCTTC. The chain has TRBV20-1 and TRBJ2-1, with 13 bases fitting TRBD2. After removal of 1 base from V and 7 bases from J, the junction contained 13 bases not matched to a gene. The CDR3 consists of 18 residues. Germline V gene data show CDR1 as DFQATT and CDR2 as SNEGSKA (reference sequence).

This clonotype has a count of ten or more. The chain carries TRBV7-2 and TRBJ1-5; D might be TRBD1 (6 bases). Trimming left V 4 bases short and J 6 bases short, with 19 bases between. This CDR3 region has 16 residues. CDR1 is SGHTA, CDR2 FQGNSA, per germline. The CDR3 nucleotides are TGTGCCAGCAGCTCTAGGGGGGGGAGGAGAGGTCAGCCCCAGCATTTT. Translated: CASSSRGGRRGQPQHF.

This clonotype was counted at least ten times. V is TRBV7-2 and J is TRBJ2-7, with unresolved D. The CDR3 covers 13 residues. The V gene's germline CDR1 is SGHTA and CDR2 FQGNSA. The V end was cut by 2 bases, the J end by 4 bases, with 9 bases between. The CDR3 nucleotides read TGTGCCAGCAGCTTACGGCACTCGTACGAGCAGTACGTC. Protein sequence: CASSLRHSYEQYV.

This clonotype was seen ten or more times. The chain links TRBV7-9 to TRBJ2-3; 7 bases are shared with TRBD2. The CDR3 runs 13 residues. The germline V gene encodes CDR1 SEHNR and CDR2 FQNEAQ (reference sequence). The ends lost 6 bases at V and 4 bases at J; junction bases unmatched: 4. The CDR3 region is CASRSSGADTQYF. DNA of the CDR3: TGTGCCAGCAGGTCTAGCGGTGCAGATACGCAGTATTTT.

This clonotype was detected many times. This chain uses TRBV28 with TRBJ2-7, with D possibly being TRBD2 (7 bases). V lost 7 bases and J lost 1, with 14 bases in between. Germline V gives CDR1 MDHEN, CDR2 SYDVKM. The CDR3 runs 14 residues. The CDR3 nucleotides are TGTGCCAGCACCCCGGCGGGGGCTTCCTACGAGCAGTACGTC. It yields the protein CASTPAGASYEQYV.

This clonotype was observed at least ten times. This rearrangement joins TRBV5-1 to TRBJ2-6; D is unresolved. V lost 4 bases and J 1 base, leaving 6 bases between the germline ends. Per the germline V gene, CDR1 is SGHRS and CDR2 is YFSETQ. This CDR3 is 14 amino acids long. CDR3 sequence: CASSGQSGANVLTF. CDR3 coding DNA: TGCGCCAGCAGCGGCCAATCTGGGGCCAACGTCCTGACTTTC.

This clonotype has ten or more counts. The chain employs TRBV5-1 and TRBJ2-2, with 9 bases that match TRBD2. The CDR3 has 15 amino acids. V was clipped by 4 bases and J by 7 bases; unmatched bases: 8. Per germline, CDR1 SGHRS and CDR2 YFSETQ. CDR3 in amino acids: CASSRTSDGVGELFF. The CDR3 coding sequence is TGCGCCAGCAGCCGGACTAGCGATGGGGTCGGGGAGCTGTTTTTT. Full variable domain (outside the CDR3, taken from reference TRBV5-1 and TRBJ2-2): KAGVTQTPRYLIKTRGQQVTLSCSPISGHRSVSWYQQTPGQGLQFLFEYFSETQRNKGNFPGRFSGRQFSNSRSEMNVSTLELGDSALYLCASSRTSDGVGELFFGEGSRLTVL.

Concerning this clonotype itself: A much larger clone differs by one base, so this may be a read error. V and J are TRBV27 and TRBJ2-1; D gene ambiguous. Germline V CDR1 and CDR2: MNHEY, SMNVEV (reference sequence). The CDR3 totals 11 residues. This chain's CDR3 is CDSSRNNEQFF. The CDR3 bases are TGTGACAGCAGTCGGAACAATGAGCAGTTCTTC.

This clonotype was recorded at least ten times. The chain combines TRBV6-6 with TRBJ1-6; the D gene is possibly TRBD1 (5 bases). This CDR3 comprises 14 residues. Germline-derived CDR1 and CDR2 are MNHNY and SVGAGI (reference sequence). Trimming left V 7 bases short and J 10 bases short, with 17 bases between. The CDR3 sequence: CASTLGQGWSPLHF. DNA for the CDR3: TGTGCCAGCACTTTGGGGCAGGGCTGGTCACCCCTCCACTTT.

V gene TRBV7-6 combines with J gene TRBJ2-1; weak D call: TRBD1 (6 bases). CDR1 is SGHVS and CDR2 is FNYEAQ in the germline V gene. The V and J ends lost 5 bases and 2 bases respectively, with 16 bases between them. CDR3 length equals 16 residues. CDR3 in amino acids: CASSRRYNRAYNEQFF. CDR3 nucleotides: TGTGCCAGCAGCCGTAGGTATAACAGGGCCTACAATGAGCAGTTCTTC.

The table lists this clonotype with many counts. The rearrangement joins TRBV2 to TRBJ2-3, with a possible D match to TRBD2 (5 bases). Per germline, CDR1 SNHLY and CDR2 FYNNEI. With 3 bases removed from V and 11 bases from J, the gap between germline ends came to 12 bases. The CDR3 contains 12 residues. In DNA form, the CDR3 reads TGTGCCAGCAGTGATGAGAGTGGACTGCAGTATTTT. It yields the protein CASSDESGLQYF.